This record concerns one T cell receptor beta chain sequence. This sample stems from a study of T-cell memory formation after mild COVID-19. 5'RACE with constant-segment primers built TCRalpha and TCRbeta cDNA libraries with UMIs. TCRdb reanalysed the 5' RACE reads using MiXCR and keeps one entry per CDR3 protein. The table records over 150,000 distinct CDR3 sequences, 15% to 20% of them present only once. Between the trimmed V and J ends, which lost 1 base and 1 base, there was a span of 9 bases. The length of the CDR3 is 15 residues. Germline V gene lookup returns CDR1 SGHTA and CDR2 FQGNSA. V is TRBV7-2 and J is TRBJ2-3, with no clear D. The receptor was derived from a man between 18 and 35 years old who had mild COVID-19 (a few samples of this study predate the infection). Cell type and time point are not known. Sequencing was done on a sample of PBMCs or a T cell subset sorted from them (not recorded which). CDR3 sequence reads: CASSLVGRRTDTQYF. CDR3 in DNA: TGTGCCAGCAGCTTAGTGGGTCGCCGCACAGATACGCAGTATTTT. The full variable domain, rest sourced from reference TRBV7-2 and TRBJ2-3, is GAGVSQSPSNKVTEKGKDVELRCDPISGHTALYWYRQSLGQGLEFLIYFQGNSAPDKSGLPSDRFSAERTGGSVSTLTIQRTQQEDSAVYLCASSLVGRRTDTQYFGPGTRLTVL.